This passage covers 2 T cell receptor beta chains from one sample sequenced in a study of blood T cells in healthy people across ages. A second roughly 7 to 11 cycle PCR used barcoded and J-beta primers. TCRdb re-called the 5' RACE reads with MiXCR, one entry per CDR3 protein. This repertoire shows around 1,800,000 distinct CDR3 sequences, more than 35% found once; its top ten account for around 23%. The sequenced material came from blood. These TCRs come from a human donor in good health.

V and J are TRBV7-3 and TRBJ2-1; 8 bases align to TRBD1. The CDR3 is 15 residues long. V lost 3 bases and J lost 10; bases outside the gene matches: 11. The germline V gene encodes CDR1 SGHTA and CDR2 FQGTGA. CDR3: CASSLHGRGQGEQFF. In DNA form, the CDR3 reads TGTGCCAGCAGCTTGCATGGCAGGGGGCAAGGGGAGCAGTTCTTC.

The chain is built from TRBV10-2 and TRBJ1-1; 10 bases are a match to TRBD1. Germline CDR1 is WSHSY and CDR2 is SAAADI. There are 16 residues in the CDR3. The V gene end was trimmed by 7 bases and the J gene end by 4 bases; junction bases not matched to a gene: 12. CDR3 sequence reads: CASNKDRGVSGTEAFF. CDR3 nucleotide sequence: TGCGCCAGCAATAAGGACAGGGGGGTGTCGGGCACTGAAGCTTTCTTT.